What follows are 32 T cell receptor beta chains derived from one specimen sequenced in a study of T cells after yellow fever vaccination. TCRdb ran MiXCR on the 5' RACE reads and lists one entry per CDR3 protein. This table has about 340,000 distinct CDR3 sequences, 8.5% to 10% appearing once. The sample was PBMCs, taken on the day of the first yellow fever vaccination. The receptors shown here come from a man between 18 and 29 years old who received the YFV17D yellow fever vaccine.

This clonotype was found a few times. The rearrangement links TRBV12-3 or TRBV12-4 to TRBJ2-7, with TRBD1 matching over 7 bases. The CDR3 runs 14 residues. V shed 5 bases, J shed 3 bases, and the junction held 7 bases outside the gene matches. CDR3 in DNA: TGTGCCAGCAGTCACGGGACAGTTCACTACGAGCAGTACTTC. Protein sequence: CASSHGTVHYEQYF.

This clonotype was counted at least ten times. The CDR3 bases are TGTGCCAGCAGTTTATTTGGAGGGGGCTCGGAAAAACTGTTTTTT. This codes for CASSLFGGGSEKLFF. This chain joins TRBV28 and TRBJ1-4, with 7 bases matching TRBD1. The CDR3 length is 15 residues. The V segment lost 1 base and the J segment 8 bases; nucleotides outside the gene matches: 7. Germline values: CDR1 MDHEN, CDR2 SYDVKM. The full variable domain, in which reference TRBV28 and TRBJ1-4 provide the parts outside the CDR3, is DVKVTQSSRYLVKRTGEKVFLECVQDMDHENMFWYRQDPGLGLRLIYFSYDVKMKEKGDIPEGYSVSREKKERFSLILESASTNQTSMYLCASSLFGGGSEKLFFGSGTQLSVL.

In its sample, this clonotype was seen a few times. V gene TRBV20-1 combines with J gene TRBJ1-1, with 7 bases that match TRBD1. This CDR3 has 16 residues. The germline V gene has CDR1 DFQATT and CDR2 SNEGSKA (reference sequence). The J segment lost 0 bases and the V segment lost 5 bases, leaving 12 bases of the junction unmatched. Written as DNA, the CDR3 is TGCAGTGCTTCCGGAGGGGGCTCCCCCATGAACACTGAAGCTTTCTTT. As protein: CSASGGGSPMNTEAFF.

The chain recombines TRBV5-1 with TRBJ2-3; D uncertain. V lost 0 bases, J lost 2 bases, and 10 bases lay in between. Germline CDR1 reads SGHRS; CDR2 reads YFSETQ. CDR3 size: 15 residues. Here the CDR3 DNA reads TGCGCCAGCAGCTTGGGGGCCAGTACCACAGATACGCAGTATTTT. It specifies CASSLGASTTDTQYF.

This clonotype appeared a few times. The CDR3, as DNA: TGCGCCAGCAGCTTTGGGGGGGATGTGACCCAGTACTTC. This translates into CASSFGGDVTQYF. The chain is built from TRBV5-1 and TRBJ2-5; 7 positions match TRBD2. V trimming: 2 bases; J trimming: 7 bases; junction bases outside the gene matches: 5. This CDR3 comprises 13 residues. Germline V gene sequence: CDR1 SGHRS, CDR2 YFSETQ.

In its sample, this clonotype was seen a few times. The chain recombines TRBV5-4 with TRBJ2-5, with D perhaps matching TRBD1 (5 bases). V was trimmed by 1 base and J by 5 bases, leaving 12 bases between them. Germline loops: CDR1 SGHNT, CDR2 YYREEE (reference sequence). CDR3 length equals 14 residues. CDR3 loop: CASSLYQGGETQYF. DNA for the CDR3: TGTGCCAGCAGCTTGTATCAGGGTGGCGAGACCCAGTACTTC.

This clonotype occurred a few times. The chain employs TRBV6-5 and TRBJ2-7, with D tentatively TRBD2 (6 bases). CDR1 and CDR2 (germline): MNHEY, SVGAGI. Between the trimmed V and J ends, which lost 2 bases and 6 bases, there was a span of 14 bases. The CDR3 totals 14 residues. DNA for the CDR3: TGTGCCAGCAGTTACCGACCGTTGCGGGGCGAGCAGTACTTC. Amino acid sequence: CASSYRPLRGEQYF.

This clonotype was detected many times. The V gene is TRBV5-1, the J gene TRBJ1-2, with TRBD1 identical over 7 bases. With 4 bases clipped from V and 8 bases from J, the junction kept 8 bases outside the gene matches. This CDR3 region has 13 residues. Germline-derived CDR1 and CDR2 are SGHRS and YFSETQ. For the CDR3, the DNA is TGCGCCAGCAGCCCCGACAGGGATCAAGGCTACACCTTC. It specifies CASSPDRDQGYTF.

The V and J genes are TRBV4-1 and TRBJ2-2, with D uncertain. Germline V CDR1 and CDR2: MGHRA, YSYEKL. The length of the CDR3 is 13 residues. The ends were cut back, 4 bases at V and 6 bases at J, with 9 bases in the middle. The CDR3 here is CASSRARAGELFF. For the CDR3, the DNA is TGCGCCAGCAGCCGAGCTCGGGCCGGGGAGCTGTTTTTT.

This clonotype was seen at least ten times. The chain carries TRBV7-3 and TRBJ1-1; D is possibly TRBD1 (5 bases). Trimming took off 5 bases at V and 2 bases at J, with 15 bases between the two ends. The CDR3 consists of 15 residues. Germline V CDR1 and CDR2: SGHTA, FQGTGA. CDR3 in DNA: TGTGCCAGCAGCCTATGGGACCGAGAAAACACTGAAGCTTTCTTT. This gives the protein CASSLWDRENTEAFF.

This clonotype was seen at least ten times. The chain employs TRBV29-1 and TRBJ2-5; 8 bases match TRBD2. Trimming removed 7 bases from V and 3 bases from J; junction bases left unmatched: 4. The CDR3 totals 12 residues. CDR1 and CDR2 from the germline V gene are SQVTM and ANQGSEA. Written as DNA, the CDR3 is TGCAGCGCGGGGGGGGCGAAAGAGACCCAGTACTTC. It encodes CSAGGAKETQYF.

The chain uses TRBV12-3 or TRBV12-4 and TRBJ2-7; D is possibly TRBD1 (5 bases). The CDR3 contains 13 residues. Trimming stripped 3 bases from V and 1 base from J, with 7 bases between. CDR3 sequence: CASSFRQSYEQYV. For the CDR3, the DNA is TGTGCCAGCAGTTTTAGACAGTCCTACGAGCAGTACGTC.

This clonotype was counted only a few times. The V and J genes are TRBV5-5 and TRBJ1-4; 7 nucleotides align to TRBD1. Losses at the gene ends were 4 bases for V and 7 bases for J; bases not matched to a gene: 7. The CDR3 has 14 residues. Germline assignment: CDR1 SGHKS and CDR2 YYEKEE (reference sequence). Here the CDR3 reads CASSPGQLVEKLFF. The CDR3 DNA sequence: TGTGCCAGCAGCCCGGGACAGCTGGTTGAAAAACTGTTTTTT.

A note on this clonotype: A much larger clonotype is one base distant, so this may be a read error. The rearrangement uses TRBV28 and TRBJ2-3; 7 bases fit TRBD2. Germline CDR1 MDHEN, CDR2 SYDVKM. The CDR3 has 18 residues. With V trimmed by 2 bases and J by 5 bases, 16 bases remained unmatched. In DNA, the CDR3 is TGTGCCAGCAGTTTAACATTACAGGTAGCGGGTTTTCTAGATACGCAGTATTTT. Translating it yields CASSLTLQVAGFLDTQYF.

This clonotype was seen more than once but under ten times. CDR3 loop: CSAARQGRGNIQYF. The CDR3, as DNA: TGCAGTGCTGCCCGACAGGGTAGGGGAAACATTCAGTACTTC. V usage is TRBV20-1 and J usage is TRBJ2-4; 7 bases line up with TRBD1. The CDR3 spans 14 residues. In germline, CDR1 is DFQATT, CDR2 SNEGSKA (reference sequence). V lost 5 bases and J lost 6; bases outside the gene matches: 10.

The table lists this clonotype with a few counts. The chain has TRBV7-2 and TRBJ1-4; 11 nucleotides line up with TRBD1. Losses at the gene ends were 8 bases for V and 6 bases for J; bases not matched to a gene: 5. The CDR3 is 14 residues long. From germline, CDR1 is SGHTA and CDR2 FQGNSA. The CDR3 spells CASCRGQGDEKLFF. The CDR3 nucleotides read TGTGCCAGCTGCCGGGGACAGGGGGATGAAAAACTGTTTTTT.

This clonotype has more than one count but fewer than ten. J is TRBJ2-4 and V is TRBV6-5; 8 bases align to TRBD2. The CDR3 loop spans 16 amino acids. The V gene end was trimmed by 3 bases and the J gene end by 0 bases; junction bases not matched to a gene: 4. Germline CDR1 is MNHEY and CDR2 is SVGAGI. CDR3 residues: CASSYTSGLAKNIQYF. The CDR3 DNA reads as TGTGCCAGCAGTTATACTAGCGGCTTAGCCAAAAACATTCAGTACTTC.

This clonotype occurred a few times. The chain has TRBV4-3 and TRBJ2-1; TRBD2 agrees at 10 bases. The length of the CDR3 is 16 residues. In germline, CDR1 is LGHNA, CDR2 YSLEER. V lost 0 bases to trimming and J lost 4 bases; unmatched junction nucleotides: 3. DNA for the CDR3: TGCGCCAGCAGCCAAGAGAGTAGCGGGGGGTACAATGAGCAGTTCTTC. Its translation is CASSQESSGGYNEQFF.

The gene calls are TRBV6-5 and TRBJ2-5; 9 nucleotides align to TRBD2. The germline CDR1 and CDR2 sequences are MNHEY and SVGAGI. With 2 bases clipped from V and 5 bases from J, the junction kept 6 bases outside the gene matches. This CDR3 region has 15 residues. CDR3 nucleotides: TGTGCCAGCAGTTACGGGCGGGGGGGCCGGGAGACCCAGTACTTC. Translating gives CASSYGRGGRETQYF.

Here the CDR3 DNA reads TGTGCCAGCAGCTTGGCCCGGGGCCGCACTGAAGCTTTCTTT. This codes for CASSLARGRTEAFF. J is TRBJ1-1 and V is TRBV5-4; D is possibly TRBD1 (5 bases). From germline, CDR1 is SGHNT and CDR2 YYREEE (reference sequence). The CDR3 is 14 amino acids. Trimming took off 0 bases at V and 4 bases at J, with 10 bases between the two ends. Complete variable domain (other parts from reference TRBV5-4 and TRBJ1-1): ETGVTQSPTHLIKTRGQQVTLRCSSQSGHNTVSWYQQALGQGPQFIFQYYREEENGRGNFPPRFSGLQFPNYSSELNVNALELDDSALYLCASSLARGRTEAFFGQGTRLTVV.

This clonotype was counted only a few times. The rearrangement links TRBV6-5 to TRBJ2-1; the D gene is possibly TRBD2 (6 bases). Germline V CDR1 and CDR2: MNHEY, SVGAGI. Trimming pared 2 bases from V and 7 bases from J, leaving 18 bases between. The length of the CDR3 is 16 residues. CDR3: CASSYSSGYLRNEQFF. CDR3 coding DNA: TGTGCCAGCAGTTACAGTAGCGGATACCTGAGGAATGAGCAGTTCTTC.

The chain combines TRBV10-2 with TRBJ2-1, with 9 nucleotides matching TRBD2. CDR1 is WSHSY, CDR2 SAAADI, per germline. This CDR3 spans 19 amino acids. The V segment lost 4 bases and the J segment 0 bases; nucleotides outside the gene matches: 13. DNA for the CDR3: TGCGCCAGCAGTGGTCCAAGAGGGACTAGCCTACCCTCCTACAATGAGCAGTTCTTC. This gives the protein CASSGPRGTSLPSYNEQFF.

The chain carries TRBV7-2 and TRBJ2-1, with 10 positions matching TRBD1. V was pared by 7 bases and J by 0 bases, with 3 bases of the junction left unmatched. The CDR3 covers 15 residues. The V gene's germline CDR1 is SGHTA and CDR2 FQGNSA. The CDR3 DNA follows: TGTGCCAGCATGCGGGACAGGGGCTCCTACAATGAGCAGTTCTTC. Protein product: CASMRDRGSYNEQFF.

This clonotype was counted only a few times. The rearrangement uses TRBV2 and TRBJ2-3, with 9 bases lining up with TRBD2. The CDR3 totals 20 residues. The ends lost 1 base at V and 0 bases at J; junction bases unmatched: 14. Germline CDR1 is SNHLY and CDR2 is FYNNEI. CDR3 sequence: CASSEGLAGRSFYSTDTQYF. The CDR3 DNA reads as TGTGCCAGCAGTGAAGGTCTAGCGGGGCGCTCCTTTTATAGCACAGATACGCAGTATTTT.

This chain links TRBV19 with TRBJ2-1; 10 positions agree with TRBD1. The junction had 8 bases not matched to a gene; V was cut back by 0 bases and J by 6 bases. This CDR3 has 17 residues. The germline CDR1 and CDR2 sequences are LNHDA and SQIVND (reference sequence). CDR3 in DNA: TGTGCCAGTAGTATAGATCCTGGGACAGGGGTGGGCAATGAGCAGTTCTTC. Amino acid sequence: CASSIDPGTGVGNEQFF.

This rearrangement joins TRBV9 to TRBJ1-2; 7 bases are shared with TRBD1. The CDR3 runs to 17 residues. Losses at the gene ends were 3 bases for V and 4 bases for J; bases not matched to a gene: 15. Germline CDR1 SGDLS, CDR2 YYNGEE. This CDR3 reads CASSAQRNRGVGYGYTF. The CDR3 nucleotides are TGTGCCAGCAGCGCCCAACGGAACAGGGGAGTAGGCTATGGCTACACCTTC.

The chain has TRBV20-1 and TRBJ2-1; D perhaps matches TRBD1 (5 bases). The CDR3 has 14 residues. V dropped 1 base and J dropped 6 bases, with 13 bases sitting between them. CDR1 DFQATT and CDR2 SNEGSKA come from the germline V gene (reference sequence). CDR3 coding DNA: TGCAGTGCTAGAGCGTCAATGGGGCGCAATGAGCAGTTCTTC. It encodes CSARASMGRNEQFF.

This clonotype was recorded at least ten times. This chain connects TRBV5-1 to TRBJ2-5; no definite D call. The V and J ends lost 4 bases and 4 bases respectively, with 11 bases between them. The CDR3 is 13 residues long. The germline V gene encodes CDR1 SGHRS and CDR2 YFSETQ. The CDR3 region has the DNA TGCGCCAGCAGCCTAGTGGGTGGAGAGACCCAGTACTTC. This gives the protein CASSLVGGETQYF.

The V call is TRBV30, the J call TRBJ2-3; no firm D call. There are 13 residues in the CDR3. V was pared by 1 base and J by 7 bases, with 12 bases between. Germline V gives CDR1 GTSNPN, CDR2 SVGIG (reference sequence). CDR3 region: CAWSDLRRNTQYF. For the CDR3, the DNA is TGTGCCTGGAGTGACTTACGGCGGAATACGCAGTATTTT.

Only a few counts were recorded for this clonotype. The chain is built from TRBV12-3 or TRBV12-4 and TRBJ2-7, with D possibly being TRBD1 or TRBD2 (7 bases each). The length of the CDR3 is 14 residues. With 4 bases removed from V and 1 base from J, the gap between germline ends came to 11 bases. CDR3 nucleotides: TGTGCCAGCAGTTCGGGGGGACAGTCCTACGAGCAGTACGTC. The encoded protein is CASSSGGQSYEQYV.

In this sample, this clonotype turned up a few times. This chain joins TRBV6-2 or TRBV6-3 and TRBJ2-2; weak D call: TRBD1 (6 bases). The germline V gene encodes CDR1 MNHEY and CDR2 SVGEGT. CDR3 size: 15 residues. Trimming left V 8 bases short and J 2 bases short, with 15 bases between. In DNA, the CDR3 is TGTGCCAGCCGAGGGGACATCGGAAACACCGGGGAGCTGTTTTTT. This translates into CASRGDIGNTGELFF.

This clonotype was detected only a few times. V usage is TRBV7-9 and J usage is TRBJ2-2; D unresolved. This CDR3 contains 12 residues. Trimming took 1 base from V and 11 from J, leaving 8 bases between them. The germline gives CDR1 SEHNR, CDR2 FQNEAQ (reference sequence). The CDR3 DNA reads as TGTGCCAGCAGCTTAGACGGCCCAGAGCTGTTTTTT. Protein: CASSLDGPELFF.